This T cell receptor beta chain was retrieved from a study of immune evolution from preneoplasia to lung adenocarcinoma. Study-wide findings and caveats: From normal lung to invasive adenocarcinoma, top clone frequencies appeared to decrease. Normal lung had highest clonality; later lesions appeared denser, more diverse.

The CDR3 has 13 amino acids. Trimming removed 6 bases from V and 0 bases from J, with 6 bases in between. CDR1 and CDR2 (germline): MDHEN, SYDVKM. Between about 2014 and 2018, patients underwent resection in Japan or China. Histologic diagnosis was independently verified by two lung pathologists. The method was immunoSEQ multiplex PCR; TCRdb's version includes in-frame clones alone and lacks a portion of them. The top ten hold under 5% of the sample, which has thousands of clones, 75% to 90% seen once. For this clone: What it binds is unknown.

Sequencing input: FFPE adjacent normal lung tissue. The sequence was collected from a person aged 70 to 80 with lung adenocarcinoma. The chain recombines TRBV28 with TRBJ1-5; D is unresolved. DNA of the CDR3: TGTGCCAGCAGCAGTCATAGCAATCAGCCCCAGCATTTT. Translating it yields CASSSHSNQPQHF.